The sequence of this T cell receptor beta chain was determined in a study of beta chain features in type 1 diabetes. About the study: Similarity in age, gender and cell yields was seen between patients and healthy donors.

cDNA synthesis used the whole RNA isolate, giving expressed TCRB sequences. Using immunoSEQ multiplex PCR, the repertoire was profiled, and TCRdb retains in-frame clones only, with some absent. This table has fewer than 650,000 clones, about 16% appearing once. As concerns this clone: The sample has other DNA sequences that encode this CDR3 too.

This CDR3 has 13 residues. V was shortened by 3 bases and J by 2 bases, with 7 bases between the two germline ends. Germline lookup yields CDR1 MNHEY and CDR2 SMNVEV (reference sequence). Source material: naive CD4+ T cells from blood. The chain couples TRBV27 to TRBJ1-2; perhaps TRBD1 as D (6 bases). This sequence was found in a man aged 18-30 years in good health. CDR3: CASSFRGNYGYTF. The CDR3, as DNA: TGTGCCAGCAGTTTTAGGGGGAACTATGGCTACACCTTC.